This record looks at one T cell receptor beta chain sequence and its context. Its cognate antigen is unknown. The donors were adults (healthy and HIV-negative) with no recent acute infections or vaccinations. In the original analysis: Without quality scores, immunoSEQ junctional reads could not be filtered like full-length reads. Some clones are missing from TCRdb's copy, which holds only in-frame ones; the method was immunoSEQ multiplex PCR. V, J and clone size derive from that table, while D and trimming were established from the DNA sequence. Among millions of clones, over 85% were seen once, and the ten largest hold 0.1% to 0.15%. The data stem from a study of shared clonotypes between healthy human individuals. For the study at large: Donors had three CD4 naive, three CD4 memory, two CD8 naive and one CD8 memory plate apiece.

The study's findings and limits: Memory subsets generally showed lower estimated richness than naive subsets.

Trimming removed 4 bases at V and 1 base at J, with 7 bases between. CDR1 SQVTM and CDR2 ANQGSEA come from the germline V gene. CDR3 length equals 12 residues. The TCR sequence derives from a man aged 18 to 30 in good health. Sample: naive CD4+ T cells sorted from blood. The subset was: CD45RA+ positively selected. The gene calls are TRBV29-1 and TRBJ1-1; D uncertain. The CDR3 region is CSVVWENTEAFF. CDR3 coding DNA: TGCAGCGTTGTGTGGGAGAACACTGAAGCTTTCTTT.